A selection of T cell receptor beta chains follows, all from one sample in a study of blood T cell dynamics during melanoma immunotherapy. The table came from immunoSEQ multiplex PCR; TCRdb's copy has only in-frame clones and leaves some out. The sample has around 13,000 clones, about 90% seen once; the top ten hold around 0.18%. The sequencing used effector memory CD8+ T cells from blood, collected from a patient treated with checkpoint blockade. These receptors came from a human donor with melanoma. Each CDR3 is given with its conserved first and last residue. A D gene is named only where the DNA matches it firmly. Size is omitted from some rows. Given values are once, few, many or a class for expanded clones.

.,TRBV29-1,.,TRBJ1-1,CSVETTEAFF,TGCAGCGTGGAAACCACTGAAGCTTTCTTT
.,TRBV5-1,.,TRBJ1-1,CASSPDRVMNTEAFF,TGCGCCAGCAGCCCCGACAGAGTAATGAACACTGAAGCTTTCTTT
.,TRBV7-6,.,TRBJ2-2,CASSLAQAGRSGELFF,TGTGCCAGCAGCTTAGCGCAGGCAGGGAGGTCTGGGGAGCTGTTTTTT
.,TRBV7-9,.,TRBJ2-5,CASSAGHLLETQYF,TGTGCCAGCAGCGCGGGACATCTCCTAGAGACCCAGTACTTC
.,TRBV19,TRBD1,TRBJ1-5,CASSIWQGAGQPQHF,TGTGCCAGTAGTATTTGGCAGGGGGCAGGTCAGCCCCAGCATTTT
.,TRBV15,.,TRBJ1-3,CATSRDPGGGNTIYF,TGTGCCACCAGCAGAGATCCCGGAGGTGGAAACACCATATATTTT
.,TRBV28,TRBD2,TRBJ2-3,CASSLPTSLGRAPTDTQYF,TGTGCCAGCAGTTTACCGACCAGTCTCGGGAGGGCCCCCACAGATACGCAGTATTTT
.,TRBV11-3,.,TRBJ2-7,CASSFRDNSYEQYF,TGTGCCAGCAGCTTCCGGGACAACTCCTACGAGCAGTACTTC
.,TRBV27,.,TRBJ2-2,CASSFIPTGSSGELFF,TGTGCCAGCAGTTTTATTCCCACCGGCTCGAGCGGGGAGCTGTTTTTT
.,TRBV7-9,.,TRBJ1-4,CASSRDEKLFF,TGTGCCAGCAGCAGGGACGAAAAACTGTTTTTT
.,TRBV30,.,TRBJ2-5,CACTEETQYF,TGTGCCTGTACCGAAGAGACCCAGTACTTC
.,TRBV14,TRBD1,TRBJ2-7,CASSQDPRTGIRGEQYF,TGTGCCAGCAGCCAAGATCCCCGGACAGGGATCCGTGGGGAGCAGTACTTC
.,TRBV5-4,TRBD1,TRBJ2-7,CASSLPGQTYEQYF,TGTGCCAGCAGCTTACCGGGACAGACCTACGAGCAGTACTTC
once,TRBV28,TRBD2,TRBJ2-1,CASSPETWTSGRGGEQFF,TGTGCCAGCAGTCCGGAGACTTGGACTAGCGGGAGGGGGGGTGAGCAGTTCTTC
.,TRBV19,.,TRBJ2-3,CASSIEAEYTDTQYF,TGTGCCAGTAGTATAGAGGCGGAATACACAGATACGCAGTATTTT
.,TRBV27,.,TRBJ1-4,CASSLSGVHNEKLFF,TGTGCCAGCAGTTTATCGGGGGTCCACAATGAAAAACTGTTTTTT
.,TRBV2,.,TRBJ1-2,CASSSLSYTF,TGTGCCAGCAGTTCCCTAAGCTACACCTTC
.,TRBV27,.,TRBJ1-1,CASRFRGRTEAFF,TGTGCCAGCCGATTCAGAGGGCGCACTGAAGCTTTCTTT
.,TRBV27,.,TRBJ1-5,CASSQTSNQPQHF,TGTGCCAGCAGCCAGACAAGCAATCAGCCCCAGCATTTT
.,TRBV9,.,TRBJ2-1,CASSAGTRYNEQFF,TGTGCCAGCAGCGCCGGGACACGTTACAATGAGCAGTTCTTC
once,TRBV23-1,.,TRBJ2-5,CASSQFGQIGKTQYF,TGCGCCAGCAGTCAATTTGGACAGATCGGAAAGACCCAGTACTTC
.,TRBV5-1,TRBD1,TRBJ2-7,CASSFSQGAAYEQYF,TGCGCCAGCAGCTTCTCCCAGGGGGCCGCCTACGAGCAGTACTTC
.,TRBV14,.,TRBJ2-7,CASSLSGPVYEQYF,TGTGCCAGCAGCCTGTCCGGGCCAGTCTACGAGCAGTACTTC
.,TRBV6-6,.,TRBJ1-4,CASSYIGVNEKLFF,TGTGCCAGCAGTTACATAGGGGTGAATGAAAAACTGTTTTTT
.,TRBV19,TRBD1,TRBJ2-2,CARTLQGAVGELFF,TGTGCCAGAACCCTACAGGGGGCCGTAGGGGAGCTGTTTTTT
.,TRBV13,.,TRBJ2-7,CASSLGLQGGDEQYF,TGTGCCAGCAGCTTAGGGCTCCAGGGCGGTGACGAGCAGTACTTC
.,TRBV5-1,.,TRBJ1-1,CASSLDLTMNTEAFF,TGCGCCAGCAGCTTAGATTTAACCATGAACACTGAAGCTTTCTTT
.,TRBV6-1,.,TRBJ1-1,CASSDWPFQTPNTEAFF,TGTGCCAGCAGTGATTGGCCGTTTCAGACCCCGAACACTGAAGCTTTCTTT
.,TRBV30,.,TRBJ1-1,CAWSVQAEAFF,TGTGCCTGGAGTGTACAGGCTGAAGCTTTCTTT